The 23 T cell receptor beta chains below come from one sample, sequenced in a study of CD8 T cells in Susac syndrome. RNA amounts of about 0.5 to 1 ug underwent reverse transcription with random hexamers. TCRdb ran MiXCR on the immunoSEQ multiplex PCR reads and lists one entry per CDR3 protein. This table has approximately 160,000 distinct CDR3 sequences, approximately 93% appearing once. Specimen: CD4+ T cells from PBMCs. These receptors came from a human donor with multiple sclerosis.

The chain couples TRBV5-4 to TRBJ2-2; no definite D call. V lost 4 bases, J lost 5 bases, and 18 bases lay in between. Germline CDR1 SGHNT, CDR2 YYREEE (reference sequence). The CDR3 covers 16 residues. The CDR3 spells CASSQDGRSRTGELFF. As DNA, the CDR3 is TGTGCCAGCAGCCAGGACGGCCGCAGCAGGACCGGGGAGCTGTTTTTT.

The rearrangement links TRBV29-1 to TRBJ2-2; tentatively, D is TRBD2 (7 bases). CDR3 length: 15 residues. The germline V gene encodes CDR1 SQVTM and CDR2 ANQGSEA. Deletions cut 7 bases from V and 0 bases from J, with 15 bases between. DNA of the CDR3: TGCAGCGCCCTACGGGGGGCAACGAACACCGGGGAGCTGTTTTTT. Its translation: CSALRGATNTGELFF.

The chain links TRBV18 to TRBJ2-3; tentatively, D is TRBD2 (6 bases). This CDR3 contains 15 residues. The V end was cut by 1 base, the J end by 2 bases, with 10 bases between. Germline V gene sequence: CDR1 KGHSH, CDR2 LQKENI. The CDR3 spells CASSPLRGITDTQYF. The DNA for the CDR3 is TGTGCCAGCTCACCACTACGGGGGATCACAGATACGCAGTATTTT.

This chain links TRBV7-8 with TRBJ2-1; TRBD2 agrees at 10 bases. The CDR3 consists of 16 residues. Unmatched junction bases numbered 6, after V lost 3 bases and J lost 4 bases. CDR1 and CDR2 from the germline V gene are SGHVS and FQNEAQ. For the CDR3, the DNA is TGTGCCAGCAGCTTGGCCAGGACTAGCGGTTACAATGAGCAGTTCTTC. It encodes CASSLARTSGYNEQFF.

The V call is TRBV2, the J call TRBJ2-1; D is unresolved. This CDR3 contains 15 residues. Trimming cost V 6 bases and J 1 base, with 13 bases left between them. Germline CDR1 SNHLY, CDR2 FYNNEI. This CDR3 is CASSLGKASYNEQFF. As DNA, the CDR3 is TGTGCCAGCAGCCTCGGTAAGGCATCCTACAATGAGCAGTTCTTC. The full variable domain, in which reference TRBV2 and TRBJ2-1 provide the parts outside the CDR3, is EPEVTQTPSHQVTQMGQEVILRCVPISNHLYFYWYRQILGQKVEFLVSFYNNEISEKSEIFDDQFSVERPDGSNFTLKIRSTKLEDSAMYFCASSLGKASYNEQFFGPGTRLTVL.

This clonotype was seen just once. This rearrangement joins TRBV10-3 to TRBJ1-1, with D possibly matching TRBD1 (6 bases). Trimming took 11 bases from V and 1 from J, leaving 17 bases between them. The germline V gene encodes CDR1 ENHRY and CDR2 SYGVKD. This CDR3 spans 14 amino acids. The CDR3 sequence: CASHRAGSNTEAFF. CDR3 nucleotide sequence: TGTGCCTCCCACAGGGCTGGGTCGAACACTGAAGCTTTCTTT.

This clonotype was counted only a few times. The V gene is TRBV12-3 or TRBV12-4, the J gene TRBJ2-7, with 13 positions matching TRBD2. The CDR3 covers 19 residues. The trim removed 6 bases at V and 0 bases at J, leaving 14 bases unmatched. This CDR3 reads CASRPPGLAGPSTSYEQYF. The CDR3 bases are TGTGCCAGCAGGCCCCCGGGACTAGCGGGACCCTCGACCTCCTACGAGCAGTACTTC.

The chain carries TRBV12-3 or TRBV12-4 and TRBJ2-3; 9 bases align to TRBD1. Germline trimming cut 5 bases from V and 2 bases from J; bases unmatched to any gene: 8. CDR3 length: 16 residues. For the CDR3, the DNA is TGTGCCAGCAGTCCATTTACAGGGGGCACCACAGATACGCAGTATTTT. Protein product: CASSPFTGGTTDTQYF.

This chain connects TRBV7-2 to TRBJ1-4, with D hard to call. This CDR3 is built from 16 residues. V was clipped by 2 bases and J by 0 bases, with 10 bases between them. In germline, CDR1 is SGHTA, CDR2 FQGNSA. The CDR3 sequence is CASSLLRSATNEKLFF. CDR3 bases: TGTGCCAGCAGCTTACTTCGGTCTGCAACTAATGAAAAACTGTTTTTT.

The chain has TRBV7-9 and TRBJ2-5; D tentatively fits TRBD1 or TRBD2 (5 bases each). CDR1 is SEHNR and CDR2 is FQNEAQ in the germline V gene (reference sequence). Trimming removed 1 base from V and 2 bases from J, with 11 bases in between. The CDR3 loop spans 15 amino acids. The DNA of the CDR3 is TGTGCCAGCAGCTTAGGAGGGGCCCCACAAGAGACCCAGTACTTC. Residues: CASSLGGAPQETQYF. The whole variable domain, remainder taken from reference TRBV7-9 and TRBJ2-5, is DTGVSQNPRHKITKRGQNVTFRCDPISEHNRLYWYRQTLGQGPEFLTYFQNEAQLEKSRLLSDRFSAERPKGSFSTLEIQRTEQGDSAMYLCASSLGGAPQETQYFGPGTRLLVL.

V usage is TRBV28 and J usage is TRBJ2-7; D remains unclear. The CDR3 sequence is 12 residues long. Germline CDR1 reads MDHEN; CDR2 reads SYDVKM. V was clipped by 11 bases and J by 0 bases, with 11 bases between them. For the CDR3, the DNA is TGTGCCGGTAGTAGGGCCTCCTACGAGCAGTACTTC. Its translation: CAGSRASYEQYF. The full variable domain, with the rest looked up from reference TRBV28 and TRBJ2-7, is DVKVTQSSRYLVKRTGEKVFLECVQDMDHENMFWYRQDPGLGLRLIYFSYDVKMKEKGDIPEGYSVSREKKERFSLILESASTNQTSMYLCAGSRASYEQYFGPGTRLTVT.

The chain has TRBV12-3 or TRBV12-4 and TRBJ1-5; no definite D call. The V end was cut by 3 bases, the J end by 6 bases, with 9 bases between. The CDR3 length is 13 residues. CDR3 sequence (DNA): TGTGCCAGCAGTTTGGGGTTAGGTCAGCCCCAGCATTTT. This codes for CASSLGLGQPQHF.

About this clonotype itself: The junction departs from the called germline gene at one end, perhaps through a read error. This chain connects TRBV7-7 to TRBJ2-1, with D perhaps TRBD1 or TRBD2 (6 bases each). Germline V gene lookup returns CDR1 SSHAT and CDR2 FNYEAQ (reference sequence). CDR3 length: 18 amino acids. The CDR3 spells CASSLTAPSSGGLGEQFF. DNA of the CDR3: TGTGCTAGCAGCTTAACGGCCCCTTCCTCCGGGGGCTTGGGTGAGCAGTTCTTC.

The chain joins TRBV14 to TRBJ2-5; D unresolved. CDR1 is SGHDN and CDR2 is FVKESK in the germline V gene. The V end was cut by 0 bases, the J end by 5 bases, with 7 bases between. The CDR3 runs to 13 residues. The CDR3 reads CASSQDLFETQYF. The DNA for the CDR3 is TGTGCCAGCAGCCAAGATCTTTTCGAGACCCAGTACTTC.

The chain uses TRBV7-2 and TRBJ2-7, with TRBD2 identical over 11 bases. With V trimmed by 0 bases and J by 3 bases, 10 bases remained unmatched. Germline V CDR1 and CDR2: SGHTA, FQGNSA. The CDR3 loop spans 18 amino acids. The CDR3 protein is CASSLALSGLAEVYEQYF. CDR3 sequence (DNA): TGTGCCAGCAGCTTAGCCTTATCGGGACTAGCGGAAGTCTACGAGCAGTACTTC.

This rearrangement joins TRBV11-2 to TRBJ1-1, with D possibly TRBD1 on 6 matching bases. Per the germline V gene, CDR1 is SGHAT and CDR2 is FQNNGV. Trimming stripped 2 bases from V and 8 bases from J, with 12 bases between. The CDR3 sequence is 13 residues long. CDR3 bases: TGTGCCAGCAGCTTATCCCACCAGGGGGAAGCTTTCTTT. This codes for CASSLSHQGEAFF.

The rearrangement uses TRBV5-5 and TRBJ2-1; TRBD2 might be the D (5 bases). CDR1 is SGHKS and CDR2 is YYEKEE in the germline V gene (reference sequence). V gave up 5 bases and J gave up 9 bases, with 18 bases separating them. The CDR3 contains 14 residues. The DNA of the CDR3 is TGTGCCAGCAGTTACCAGCCGACGGGAACTGAGCAGTTCTTC. Protein product: CASSYQPTGTEQFF. Combining the CDR3 with reference TRBV5-5 and TRBJ2-1 gives the whole variable domain DAGVTQSPTHLIKTRGQQVTLRCSPISGHKSVSWYQQVLGQGPQFIFQYYEKEERGRGNFPDRFSARQFPNYSSELNVNALLLGDSALYLCASSYQPTGTEQFFGPGTRLTVL.

This chain joins TRBV30 and TRBJ1-3, with 8 bases fitting TRBD1. The CDR3 length is 15 residues. In germline, CDR1 is GTSNPN, CDR2 SVGIG (reference sequence). Trimming at V came to 5 bases and at J to 2 bases, leaving 8 bases not matched to a gene. The CDR3 nucleotides read TGTGCCTGGGACCGGACAGGGATCGCTGGAAACACCATATATTTT. Protein sequence: CAWDRTGIAGNTIYF.

This chain joins TRBV27 and TRBJ1-2; TRBD1 aligns across 8 bases. Looked up from germline, CDR1 is MNHEY and CDR2 is SMNVEV (reference sequence). Trimming took 7 bases from V and 8 from J; bases not matched to a gene: 9. The CDR3 sequence is 13 residues long. CDR3 region: CASTPAGGGGYTF. The CDR3 DNA sequence: TGTGCCAGCACCCCGGCAGGGGGCGGGGGCTACACCTTC.

This chain connects TRBV12-3 or TRBV12-4 to TRBJ2-2, with 8 bases matching TRBD2. The CDR3 loop spans 15 amino acids. The V and J ends lost 10 bases and 17 bases, in that order; junction bases with no gene match: 24. CDR3 in DNA: TGTGCCACCCGACCAGGACTAGCCAACACCGGGGAGCGTTTTTTT. Protein sequence: CATRPGLANTGERFF.

This chain links TRBV2 with TRBJ2-7, with D unresolved. V was trimmed by 1 base and J by 2 bases, leaving 9 bases between them. CDR3 size: 14 residues. Germline values: CDR1 SNHLY, CDR2 FYNNEI. CDR3 sequence: CASSEGARTYEQYF. CDR3 bases: TGTGCCAGCAGTGAAGGGGCTCGCACCTACGAGCAGTACTTC.

The genes are TRBV29-1 and TRBJ1-2; TRBD1 aligns across 7 bases. This CDR3 comprises 11 residues. J was trimmed by 8 bases and V by 6 bases; bases with no gene match: 6. Looked up from germline, CDR1 is SQVTM and CDR2 is ANQGSEA. Written as DNA, the CDR3 is TGCAGCGTGACAGGGCAGCGGGGCTACACCTTC. Its translation: CSVTGQRGYTF.

This chain connects TRBV12-3 or TRBV12-4 to TRBJ2-7, with 7 bases matching TRBD1. The CDR3 consists of 14 residues. V lost 8 bases and J lost 3; bases outside the gene matches: 10. As DNA, the CDR3 is TGTGCCAGCCGGAAGACAGGGCTACTCTACGAGCAGTACTTC. Translated: CASRKTGLLYEQYF.